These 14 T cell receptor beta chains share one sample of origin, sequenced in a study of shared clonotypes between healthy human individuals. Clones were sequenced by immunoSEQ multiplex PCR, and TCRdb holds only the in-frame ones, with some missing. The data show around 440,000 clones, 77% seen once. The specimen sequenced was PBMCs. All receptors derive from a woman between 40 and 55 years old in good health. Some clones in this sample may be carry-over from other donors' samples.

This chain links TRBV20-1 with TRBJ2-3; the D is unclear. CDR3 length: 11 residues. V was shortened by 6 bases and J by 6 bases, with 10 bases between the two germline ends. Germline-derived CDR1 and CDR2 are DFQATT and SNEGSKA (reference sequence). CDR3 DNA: TGCAGTGCGGACCCTAAGGATACGCAGTATTTT. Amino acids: CSADPKDTQYF.

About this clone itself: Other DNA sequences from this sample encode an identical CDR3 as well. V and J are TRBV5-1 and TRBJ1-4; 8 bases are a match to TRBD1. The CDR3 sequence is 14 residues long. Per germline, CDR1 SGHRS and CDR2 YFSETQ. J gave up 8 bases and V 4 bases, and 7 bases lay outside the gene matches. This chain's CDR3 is CASSPGQGREKLFF. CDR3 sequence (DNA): TGCGCCAGCAGCCCCGGACAGGGCAGAGAAAAACTGTTTTTT.

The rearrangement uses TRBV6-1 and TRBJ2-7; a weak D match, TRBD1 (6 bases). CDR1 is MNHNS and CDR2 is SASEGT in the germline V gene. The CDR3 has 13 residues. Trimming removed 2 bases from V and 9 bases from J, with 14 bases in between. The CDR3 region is CASSERQVLGQYF. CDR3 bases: TGTGCCAGCAGTGAACGACAGGTTTTGGGGCAGTACTTC.

This CDR3 reads CASRPDRYEQYF. The CDR3, as DNA: TGTGCCAGCAGACCCGACAGATACGAGCAGTACTTC. The chain is built from TRBV2 and TRBJ2-7; perhaps TRBD1 as D (5 bases). The CDR3 is made up of 12 amino acids. V lost 6 bases, J lost 4 bases, and 10 bases lay in between. From germline, CDR1 is SNHLY and CDR2 FYNNEI. Based on the CDR3 plus reference TRBV2 and TRBJ2-7, the full variable domain is EPEVTQTPSHQVTQMGQEVILRCVPISNHLYFYWYRQILGQKVEFLVSFYNNEISEKSEIFDDQFSVERPDGSNFTLKIRSTKLEDSAMYFCASRPDRYEQYFGPGTRLTVT.

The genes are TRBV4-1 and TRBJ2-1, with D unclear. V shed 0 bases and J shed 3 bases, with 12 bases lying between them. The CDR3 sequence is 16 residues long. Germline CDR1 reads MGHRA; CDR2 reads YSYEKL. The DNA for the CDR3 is TGCGCCAGCAGCCAAGAAGGCCTGCCATTCTACAATGAGCAGTTCTTC. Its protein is CASSQEGLPFYNEQFF.

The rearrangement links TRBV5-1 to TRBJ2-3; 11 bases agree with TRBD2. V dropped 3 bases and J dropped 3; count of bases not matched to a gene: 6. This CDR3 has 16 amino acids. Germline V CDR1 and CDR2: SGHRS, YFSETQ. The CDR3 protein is CASSSVTSGATDTQYF. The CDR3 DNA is TGCGCCAGCAGCTCAGTGACTAGCGGGGCTACAGATACGCAGTATTTT.

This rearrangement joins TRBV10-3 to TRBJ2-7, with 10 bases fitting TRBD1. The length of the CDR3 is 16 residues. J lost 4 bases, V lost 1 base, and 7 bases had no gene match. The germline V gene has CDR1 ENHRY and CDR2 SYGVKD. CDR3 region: CAISEYGTGASYEQYF. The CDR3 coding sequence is TGTGCCATCAGTGAGTATGGGACAGGGGCATCGTACGAGCAGTACTTC.

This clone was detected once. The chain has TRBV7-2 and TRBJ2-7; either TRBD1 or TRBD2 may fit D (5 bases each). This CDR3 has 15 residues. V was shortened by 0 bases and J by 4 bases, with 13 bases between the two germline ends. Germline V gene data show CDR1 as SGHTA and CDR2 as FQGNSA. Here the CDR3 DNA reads TGTGCCAGCAGCTTAGCGGGGATCAGGGAGTACGAGCAGTACTTC. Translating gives CASSLAGIREYEQYF.

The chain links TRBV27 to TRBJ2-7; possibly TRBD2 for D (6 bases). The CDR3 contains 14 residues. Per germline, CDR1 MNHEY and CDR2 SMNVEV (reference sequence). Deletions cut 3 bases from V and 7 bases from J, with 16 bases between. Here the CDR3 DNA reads TGTGCCAGCAGTTTGCTGGCAAAGGAGGGGGAGCAGTACTTC. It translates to CASSLLAKEGEQYF.

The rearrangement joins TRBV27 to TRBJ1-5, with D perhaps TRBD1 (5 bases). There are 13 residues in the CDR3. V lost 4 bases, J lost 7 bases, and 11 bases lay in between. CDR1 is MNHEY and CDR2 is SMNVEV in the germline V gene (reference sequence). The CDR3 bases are TGTGCCAGCAGTTCGGGGGTTTGGCAGCCCCAGCATTTT. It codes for CASSSGVWQPQHF.

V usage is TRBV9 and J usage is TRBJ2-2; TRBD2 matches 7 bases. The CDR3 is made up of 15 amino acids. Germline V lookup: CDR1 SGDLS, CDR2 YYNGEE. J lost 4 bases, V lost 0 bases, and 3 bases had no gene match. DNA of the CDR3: TGTGCCAGCAGCGTAGCGGGAGGCGTCACCGGGGAGCTGTTTTTT. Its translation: CASSVAGGVTGELFF.

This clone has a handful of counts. CDR3 sequence (DNA): TGCGCCAGCAGCTTGGGCGAAAGCACAGATACGCAGTATTTT. It encodes CASSLGESTDTQYF. This chain joins TRBV5-1 and TRBJ2-3, with unresolved D. The V gene lost 0 bases and the J gene lost 0 bases, with 5 bases spanning the gap. This CDR3 is built from 14 residues. CDR1 and CDR2 from the germline V gene are SGHRS and YFSETQ. The variable domain in full, completed from reference TRBV5-1 and TRBJ2-3, reads KAGVTQTPRYLIKTRGQQVTLSCSPISGHRSVSWYQQTPGQGLQFLFEYFSETQRNKGNFPGRFSGRQFSNSRSEMNVSTLELGDSALYLCASSLGESTDTQYFGPGTRLTVL.

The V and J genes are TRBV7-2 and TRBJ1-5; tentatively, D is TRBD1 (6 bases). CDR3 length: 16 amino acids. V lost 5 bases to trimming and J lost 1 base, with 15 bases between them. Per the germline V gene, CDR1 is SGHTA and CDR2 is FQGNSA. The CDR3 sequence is CASSLVVDRSNQPQHF. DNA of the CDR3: TGTGCCAGCAGCCTCGTCGTGGACAGAAGCAATCAGCCCCAGCATTTT.

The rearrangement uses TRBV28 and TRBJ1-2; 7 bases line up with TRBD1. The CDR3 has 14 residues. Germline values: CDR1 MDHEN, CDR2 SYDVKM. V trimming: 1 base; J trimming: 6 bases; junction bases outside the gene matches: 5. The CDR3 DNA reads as TGTGCCAGCAGTTTATCAACAGGGGTCCATGGCTACACCTTC. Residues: CASSLSTGVHGYTF.